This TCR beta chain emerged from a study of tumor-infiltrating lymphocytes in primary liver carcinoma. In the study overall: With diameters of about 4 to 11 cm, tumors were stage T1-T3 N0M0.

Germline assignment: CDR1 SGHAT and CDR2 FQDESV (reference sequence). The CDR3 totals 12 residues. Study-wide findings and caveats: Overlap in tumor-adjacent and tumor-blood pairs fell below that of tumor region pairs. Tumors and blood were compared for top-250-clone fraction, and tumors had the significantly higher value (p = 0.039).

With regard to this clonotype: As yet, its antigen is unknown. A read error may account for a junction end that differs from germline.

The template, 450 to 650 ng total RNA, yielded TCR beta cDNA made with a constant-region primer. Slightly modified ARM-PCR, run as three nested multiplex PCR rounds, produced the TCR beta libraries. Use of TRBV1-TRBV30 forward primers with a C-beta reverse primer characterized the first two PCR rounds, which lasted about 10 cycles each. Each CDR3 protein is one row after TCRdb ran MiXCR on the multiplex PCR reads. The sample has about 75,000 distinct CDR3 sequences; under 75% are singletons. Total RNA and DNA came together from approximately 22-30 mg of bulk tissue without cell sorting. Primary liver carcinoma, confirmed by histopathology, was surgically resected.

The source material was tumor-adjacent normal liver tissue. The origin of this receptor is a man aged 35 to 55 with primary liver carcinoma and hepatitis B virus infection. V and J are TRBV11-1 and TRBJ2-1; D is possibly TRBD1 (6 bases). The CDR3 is CVSAGAYNGQFF. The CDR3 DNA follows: TGTGTCAGCGCAGGGGCCTATAATGGGCAGTTCTTC.